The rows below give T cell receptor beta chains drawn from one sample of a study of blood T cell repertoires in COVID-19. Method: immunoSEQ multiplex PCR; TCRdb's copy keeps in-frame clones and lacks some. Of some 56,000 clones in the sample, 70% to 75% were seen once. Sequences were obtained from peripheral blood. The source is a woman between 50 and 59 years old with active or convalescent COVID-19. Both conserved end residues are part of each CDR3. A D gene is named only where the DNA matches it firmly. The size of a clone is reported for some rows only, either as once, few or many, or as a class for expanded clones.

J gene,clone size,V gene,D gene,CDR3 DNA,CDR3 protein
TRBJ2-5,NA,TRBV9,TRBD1,TGTGCCAGCAGCGTCGAGACAGGGGGTGAACAGGAGACCCAGTACTTC,CASSVETGGEQETQYF
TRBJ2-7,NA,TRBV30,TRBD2,TGTGCCTGGAGTGTACTTTGGACTAGCGGGAGATACGAGCAGTACTTC,CAWSVLWTSGRYEQYF
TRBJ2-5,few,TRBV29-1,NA,TGCAGCGTTGAAGGGTCCCGAGGCCAGACCCAGTACTTC,CSVEGSRGQTQYF
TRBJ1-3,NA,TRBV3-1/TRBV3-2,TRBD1,TGTGCCAGCAGCCAAGCAAGGGACAGGCTCTCTGGAAACACCATATATTTT,CASSQARDRLSGNTIYF
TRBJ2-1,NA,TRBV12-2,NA,TGTGCAAGTCGCTTAGAGCAGCGGGAGACCTACAATGAGCAGTTCTTC,CASRLEQRETYNEQFF
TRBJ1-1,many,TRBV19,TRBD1,TGTGCCAGTAGTGCTGGGACAGCCCGAACGAACACTGAAGCTTTCTTT,CASSAGTARTNTEAFF
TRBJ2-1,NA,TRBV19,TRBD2,TGTGCCAGTATTTCAGCGGGAGACCACTACAATGAGCAGTTCTTC,CASISAGDHYNEQFF
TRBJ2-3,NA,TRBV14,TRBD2,TGTGCCAGCAGCCAACGGGGGGTCAGCACAGATACGCAGTATTTT,CASSQRGVSTDTQYF
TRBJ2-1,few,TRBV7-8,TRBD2,TGTGCCAGCAGCCGTCCAGGCGGGAGGCCGGGGGATGAGCAGTTCTTC,CASSRPGGRPGDEQFF
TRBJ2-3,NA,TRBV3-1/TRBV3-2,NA,TGTGCCAGCAGCCTTGGGATAAGGAGCGGGCCGGGTACGCAGTATTTT,CASSLGIRSGPGTQYF
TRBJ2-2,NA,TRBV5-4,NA,TGTGCCAGCAGCTTGGTTAGGGGCCAGGTGGACGGGGAGCTGTTTTTT,CASSLVRGQVDGELFF
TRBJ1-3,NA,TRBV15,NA,TGTGCCACCAGCTCCCAAAACGGGGGATTGTCTGGAAACACCATATATTTT,CATSSQNGGLSGNTIYF
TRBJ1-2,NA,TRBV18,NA,TGTGCCAGCTCACCTCGGACAGCGGAGTTCTATGGCTACACCTTC,CASSPRTAEFYGYTF
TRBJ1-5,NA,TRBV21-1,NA,TGTGCCAGCAGCAAAATCTACAGCAATCAGCCCCAGCATTTT,CASSKIYSNQPQHF
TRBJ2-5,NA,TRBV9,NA,TGTGCCAGCGGATTAACACAGGGTGGAGAGACCCAGTACTTC,CASGLTQGGETQYF
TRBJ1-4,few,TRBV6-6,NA,TGTGCCAGCAGTTACTCAGGGGTATATGAAAAACTGTTTTTT,CASSYSGVYEKLFF
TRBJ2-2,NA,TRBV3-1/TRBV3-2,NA,TGTGCCAGCAGCCATGATGACTCGAACACCGGGGAGCTGTTTTTT,CASSHDDSNTGELFF
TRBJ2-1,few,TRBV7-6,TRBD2,TGTGCCAGCAGCTTAGCGGCGGGAGAATCCTACAATGAGCAGTTCTTC,CASSLAAGESYNEQFF
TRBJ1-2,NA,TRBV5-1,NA,TGCGCCAGCAGCCCCCAGGTACAGGACGCCGCCTATGGCTACACCTTC,CASSPQVQDAAYGYTF
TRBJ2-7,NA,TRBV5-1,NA,TGCGCCAGCAGCTTAACATTTGGCATCTACGAGCAGTACTTC,CASSLTFGIYEQYF
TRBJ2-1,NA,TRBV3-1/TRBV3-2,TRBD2,TGTGCCAGCAGCCAACTAGCGGGAGCTCACAATGAGCAGTTCTTC,CASSQLAGAHNEQFF
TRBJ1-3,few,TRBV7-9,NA,TGTGCCAGCAGCCCGTTCGGGGAAGGAAACACCATATATTTT,CASSPFGEGNTIYF
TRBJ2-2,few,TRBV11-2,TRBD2,TGTGCCAGCAGCTTTAGCGGGCCCTCGAACACCGGGGAGCTGTTTTTT,CASSFSGPSNTGELFF
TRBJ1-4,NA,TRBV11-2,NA,TGTGCCAGCAGCTTATACGGCAGGGATAATGAAAAACTGTTTTTT,CASSLYGRDNEKLFF
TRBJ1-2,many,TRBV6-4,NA,TGTGCCAGCAGTGCATCTACCGGTGGCTACACCTTC,CASSASTGGYTF
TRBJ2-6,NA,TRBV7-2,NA,TGTGCCAGCAGCTTACGGGAACAAAACTACGGCTCTGGGGCCAACGTCCTGACTTTC,CASSLREQNYGSGANVLTF
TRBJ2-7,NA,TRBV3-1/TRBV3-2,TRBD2,TGTGCCAGCAGCCAACTGGGAGTGCGGGAGGACTCCTACGAGCAGTACTTC,CASSQLGVREDSYEQYF
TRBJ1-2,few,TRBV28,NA,TGTGCCAGCAGTTTGTCGAACTGGGGGGAGGGCGGCTACACCTTC,CASSLSNWGEGGYTF
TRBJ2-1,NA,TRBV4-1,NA,TGCGCCAGCAGCCAAGATGCTAGCGCGTACAATGAGCAGTTCTTC,CASSQDASAYNEQFF
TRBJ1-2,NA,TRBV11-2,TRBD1,TGTGCCAGCAGCGATCAGACAGGGTATGGCTACACCTTC,CASSDQTGYGYTF
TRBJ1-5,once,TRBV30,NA,TGTGCCTGGAGTGCAGGGATGAGTCAGCCCCAGCATTTT,CAWSAGMSQPQHF
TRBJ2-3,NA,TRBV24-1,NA,TGTGCCACCAAGGGGGCGGGAATCACAGATACGCAGTATTTT,CATKGAGITDTQYF
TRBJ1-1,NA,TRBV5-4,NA,TGTGCCAGCAGCTTGGCCCCCGGGCAGGGTGAAGCTTTCTTT,CASSLAPGQGEAFF
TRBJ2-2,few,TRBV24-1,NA,TGTGCCACCAGTGATTTCGCGACTAGAGGGTTCTCAGAGGAGCTGTTTTTT,CATSDFATRGFSEELFF
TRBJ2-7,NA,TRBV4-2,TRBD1,TGTGCCAGCAGCCAAGCTGGACAGGGGAGCTCCTACGAGCAGTACTTC,CASSQAGQGSSYEQYF
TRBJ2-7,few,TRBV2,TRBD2,TGTGCCAGCAGGACCGGGACTAGCGCCCGCGAGCAGTACTTC,CASRTGTSAREQYF
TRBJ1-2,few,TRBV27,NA,TGTGCCAGCAGTTTAAAGACAGAACTCAACTATGGCTACACCTTC,CASSLKTELNYGYTF
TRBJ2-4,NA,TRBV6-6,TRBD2,TGTGCCAGCAGTTACTCTCGGGAGGGTAAAAACATTCAGTACTTC,CASSYSREGKNIQYF
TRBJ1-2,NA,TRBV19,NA,TGTGCCAGTAGTATATGGGTCAGGAACTATGGCTACACCTTC,CASSIWVRNYGYTF
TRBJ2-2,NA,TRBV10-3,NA,TGTGCCATCAGTGTAGGGGGGGCAATAAGAACCGGGGAGCTGTTTTTT,CAISVGGAIRTGELFF
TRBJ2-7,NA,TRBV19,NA,TGTGCCAGTAGTATGCGGGGCGAGCAGTACTTC,CASSMRGEQYF
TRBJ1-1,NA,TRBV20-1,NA,TGCAGTCCGACTACGAACACTGAAGCTTTCTTT,CSPTTNTEAFF
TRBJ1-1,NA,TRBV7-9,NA,TGTGCCAGCAGCTTGATGGGCGTGGGCACTGAAGCTTTCTTT,CASSLMGVGTEAFF
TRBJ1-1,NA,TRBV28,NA,TGTGCCAGCAGTTTAAGGCAGGTGCAGAACACTGAAGCTTTCTTT,CASSLRQVQNTEAFF
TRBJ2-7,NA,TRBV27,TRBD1,TGTGCCAGCAGCCCGCTGGGACAGGGGCGCTACGAGCAGTACTTC,CASSPLGQGRYEQYF
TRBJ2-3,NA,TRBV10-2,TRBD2,TGCGCCAGCAGTGAGTCTAGCGGGGGGATCACTAGCACAGATACGCAGTATTTT,CASSESSGGITSTDTQYF
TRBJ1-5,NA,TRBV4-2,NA,TGTGCCAGCAGCCATTCGGGCCAAAAAGGAGGTAGCAATCAGCCCCAGCATTTT,CASSHSGQKGGSNQPQHF
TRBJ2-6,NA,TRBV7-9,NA,TGTGCCAGCAGCTTAGTAGGGGGGGCTGCTGGGGCCAACGTCCTGACTTTC,CASSLVGGAAGANVLTF
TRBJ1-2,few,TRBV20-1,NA,TGCAGTGCCGCGGATTATGGCTACACCTTC,CSAADYGYTF
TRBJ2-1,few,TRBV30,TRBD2,TGTGCCTGGAGTAGGGCTAGCGGGGTCTACAATGAGCAGTTCTTC,CAWSRASGVYNEQFF
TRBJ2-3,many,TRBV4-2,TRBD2,TGTGCCAGCAGCCAAGCTAGCGGAAATACGGATACGCAGTATTTT,CASSQASGNTDTQYF
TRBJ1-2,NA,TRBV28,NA,TGTGCCAGCAGTCCCGACAGCTACAACTATGGCTACACCTTC,CASSPDSYNYGYTF
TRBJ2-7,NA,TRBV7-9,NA,TGTGCCAGCAGCGGCCGGGGGCAGGGGGTCTCCTACGAGCAGTACTTC,CASSGRGQGVSYEQYF
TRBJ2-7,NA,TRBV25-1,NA,TGTGCCAGCAGTGCGGGGGACAGAGACTACGAGCAGTACTTC,CASSAGDRDYEQYF
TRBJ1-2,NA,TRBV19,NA,TGTGCCAGTAGTACCTCTCGGAACAGCTACGTAAACTATGGCTACACCTTC,CASSTSRNSYVNYGYTF
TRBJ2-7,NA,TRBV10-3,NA,TGTGCCATCAGTGAAGACAACGCCTACGAGCAGTACTTC,CAISEDNAYEQYF
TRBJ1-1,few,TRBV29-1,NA,TGCAGCGTTTTGCGGGGAACTGAAGCTTTCTTT,CSVLRGTEAFF
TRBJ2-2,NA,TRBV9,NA,TGTGCCAGCAGCGTCATGGACTATCCCGGGGAGCTGTTTTTT,CASSVMDYPGELFF
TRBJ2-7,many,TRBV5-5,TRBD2,TGTGCCAGCAGCTTGGAAGCGGGAGGATACGAGCAGTACTTC,CASSLEAGGYEQYF
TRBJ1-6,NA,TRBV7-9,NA,TGTGCCAGCAGCCGAGCGGCTGGGGGCGGTAATTCACCCCTCCACTTT,CASSRAAGGGNSPLHF